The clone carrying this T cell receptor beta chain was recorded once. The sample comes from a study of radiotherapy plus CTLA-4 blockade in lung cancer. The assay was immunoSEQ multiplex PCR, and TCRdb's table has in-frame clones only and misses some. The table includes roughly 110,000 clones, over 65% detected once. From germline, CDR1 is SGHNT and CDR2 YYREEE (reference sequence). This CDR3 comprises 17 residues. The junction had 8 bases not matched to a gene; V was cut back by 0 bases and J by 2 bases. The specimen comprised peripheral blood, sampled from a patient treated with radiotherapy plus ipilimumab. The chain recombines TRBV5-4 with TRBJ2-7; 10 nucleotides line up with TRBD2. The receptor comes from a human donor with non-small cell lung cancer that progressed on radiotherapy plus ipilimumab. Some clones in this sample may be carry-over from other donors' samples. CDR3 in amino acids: CASSLGASGGYTYEQYF. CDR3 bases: TGTGCCAGCAGCTTGGGGGCTAGCGGGGGCTATACCTACGAGCAGTACTTC.